One sample yielded the 25 T cell receptor beta chains listed below, sequenced in a study of shared clonotypes between healthy human individuals. The method was immunoSEQ multiplex PCR; TCRdb's version includes in-frame clones alone and lacks a portion of them. The sample comprises over 1.5 million clones, 95% to 99% of which are singletons, and 0.45% rests with the top ten. Material: naive CD4+ T cells sorted from blood. Subset: CD45RA+ positively selected. The receptors were gathered from a man in his thirties or forties in good health.

This clone appeared once. The junction departs from the called germline gene at one end, perhaps through a read error. V is TRBV7-8 and J is TRBJ2-5; 7 bases align to TRBD2. Germline CDR1 is SGHVS and CDR2 is FQNEAQ. There are 16 residues in the CDR3. As DNA, the CDR3 is TGTGTCAGCACAACCCCTGTTGGACGCGGGAGAAGGACCCAGTACTTC. Amino acid sequence: CVSTTPVGRGRRTQYF. The entire variable domain, with the rest obtained from reference TRBV7-8 and TRBJ2-5, is as follows: GAGVSQSPRYKVAKRGQDVALRCDPISGHVSLFWYQQALGQGPEFLTYFQNEAQLDKSGLPSDRFFAERPEGSVSTLKIQRTQQEDSAVYLCVSTTPVGRGRRTQYFGPGTRLLVL.

The V gene is TRBV9, the J gene TRBJ2-1; no clear D gene. V was trimmed by 7 bases and J by 1 base, leaving 9 bases between them. CDR1 SGDLS and CDR2 YYNGEE come from the germline V gene. The CDR3 spans 13 residues. DNA for the CDR3: TGTGCCAGCGCTCAGCGTTCCTACAATGAGCAGTTCTTC. Translating gives CASAQRSYNEQFF.

The chain employs TRBV28 and TRBJ2-2; 7 bases match TRBD2. CDR1 and CDR2 from the germline V gene are MDHEN and SYDVKM. V was pared by 4 bases and J by 3 bases, with 8 bases of the junction left unmatched. CDR3 length: 16 residues. CDR3 sequence reads: CASSSPRRGYTGELFF. CDR3 DNA: TGTGCCAGCAGTTCCCCCAGGCGGGGGTACACCGGGGAGCTGTTTTTT. The entire variable domain, with the rest obtained from reference TRBV28 and TRBJ2-2, is as follows: DVKVTQSSRYLVKRTGEKVFLECVQDMDHENMFWYRQDPGLGLRLIYFSYDVKMKEKGDIPEGYSVSREKKERFSLILESASTNQTSMYLCASSSPRRGYTGELFFGEGSRLTVL.

V usage is TRBV19 and J usage is TRBJ2-2, with 8 bases lining up with TRBD2. Germline V gene lookup returns CDR1 LNHDA and CDR2 SQIVND (reference sequence). The CDR3 has 14 amino acids. The junction had 5 bases not matched to a gene; V was cut back by 5 bases and J by 6 bases. The CDR3, as DNA: TGTGCCAGTAGTTTGCCGGGACTAGCCGGGGAGCTGTTTTTT. This encodes CASSLPGLAGELFF.

The V and J genes are TRBV5-4 and TRBJ2-2, with TRBD2 as a possible D gene (5 bases). The germline V gene has CDR1 SGHNT and CDR2 YYREEE (reference sequence). Trimming shortened V by 4 bases and J by 7 bases, and 14 bases separated the two germline ends. The CDR3 consists of 14 residues. The CDR3 is CASSPRAPGGELFF. The CDR3 nucleotides read TGTGCCAGCAGCCCGAGGGCTCCGGGCGGGGAGCTGTTTTTT.

CDR3 protein: CASTPRLAGPGELFF. CDR3 coding DNA: TGCGCCAGCACCCCTAGACTAGCGGGACCCGGGGAGCTGTTTTTT. The rearrangement uses TRBV5-1 and TRBJ2-2; 11 bases align to TRBD2. This CDR3 is built from 15 residues. J was trimmed by 6 bases and V by 6 bases; bases with no gene match: 7. Germline V gene data show CDR1 as SGHRS and CDR2 as YFSETQ.

The genes are TRBV6-6 and TRBJ2-1; D gene unclear. Germline CDR1 and CDR2: MNHNY and SVGAGI (reference sequence). V lost 5 bases and J lost 0, with 14 bases in between. This CDR3 contains 16 residues. CDR3 nucleotide sequence: TGTGCCAGCAGTCCACTGGGCCAAAGCTCCTACAATGAGCAGTTCTTC. It codes for CASSPLGQSSYNEQFF.

J is TRBJ1-5 and V is TRBV6-6; tentatively, D is TRBD1 (6 bases). This CDR3 region has 12 residues. The V gene's germline CDR1 is MNHNY and CDR2 SVGAGI (reference sequence). The V end was cut by 3 bases, the J end by 11 bases, with 11 bases between. As DNA, the CDR3 is TGTGCCAGCAGTTATTCGGGGGACACCCAGCATTTT. It codes for CASSYSGDTQHF.

The rearrangement links TRBV28 to TRBJ1-5; D remains unclear. CDR1 and CDR2 from the germline V gene are MDHEN and SYDVKM. V shed 1 base and J shed 3 bases, with 10 bases lying between them. The CDR3 length is 15 residues. CDR3 protein: CASSLFPGFNQPQHF. CDR3 bases: TGTGCCAGCAGTTTATTCCCCGGGTTCAATCAGCCCCAGCATTTT.

The CDR3 DNA is TGTGCCAGCAGTGAGTCGGGACGTCTGAACACTGAAGCTTTCTTT. Protein sequence: CASSESGRLNTEAFF. The V gene is TRBV25-1, the J gene TRBJ1-1, with D perhaps TRBD1 (5 bases). The germline V and J ends were trimmed by 3 bases and 0 bases, with 11 bases remaining between them. CDR3 length: 15 residues. Germline loops: CDR1 MGHDK, CDR2 SYGVNS.

J is TRBJ1-5 and V is TRBV18; unclear D gene. From germline, CDR1 is KGHSH and CDR2 LQKENI. This CDR3 contains 16 residues. Trimming removed 5 bases from V and 3 bases from J, with 17 bases in between. This CDR3 reads CASSSTTSTYNQPQHF. CDR3 coding DNA: TGTGCCAGCTCATCAACCACCTCGACCTACAATCAGCCCCAGCATTTT.

The chain uses TRBV19 and TRBJ1-5; TRBD1 agrees at 7 bases. V lost 3 bases to trimming and J lost 3 bases; unmatched junction nucleotides: 8. Per germline, CDR1 LNHDA and CDR2 SQIVND (reference sequence). This CDR3 comprises 16 residues. In DNA form, the CDR3 reads TGTGCCAGTAGTATTAAAGGGACAGTAGTCAATCAGCCCCAGCATTTT. This gives the protein CASSIKGTVVNQPQHF.

This clone has more than one count but fewer than ten. Other DNA variants within this sample encode the same CDR3. The V and J genes are TRBV5-1 and TRBJ2-1; no clear D. With 0 bases removed from V and 8 bases from J, the gap between germline ends came to 6 bases. The CDR3 is 12 residues long. CDR1 is SGHRS, CDR2 YFSETQ, per germline. The CDR3 nucleotides are TGCGCCAGCAGCTTGGTCCTAGATGAGCAGTTCTTC. Protein product: CASSLVLDEQFF.

The chain links TRBV28 to TRBJ2-7; D is uncertain. Per germline, CDR1 MDHEN and CDR2 SYDVKM. The CDR3 runs 11 residues. Deletions cut 8 bases from V and 6 bases from J, with 11 bases between. The CDR3 bases are TGTGCCAGCCGCTTTACGGGCGAGCAGTACTTC. This gives the protein CASRFTGEQYF.

This sequence joins TRBV27 and TRBJ2-7, with 12 nucleotides matching TRBD2. The length of the CDR3 is 15 residues. Germline trimming cut 3 bases from V and 2 bases from J; bases unmatched to any gene: 2. Germline loops: CDR1 MNHEY, CDR2 SMNVEV (reference sequence). CDR3 DNA sequence: TGTGCCAGCAGTTTTCTAGCGGGAGGGACCTACGAGCAGTACTTC. Amino acid sequence: CASSFLAGGTYEQYF.

This chain uses TRBV14 with TRBJ2-7; D may be TRBD1 or TRBD2 (5 bases each). Looked up from germline, CDR1 is SGHDN and CDR2 is FVKESK. CDR3 length equals 17 residues. V was clipped by 0 bases and J by 3 bases, with 18 bases between them. The CDR3 region has the DNA TGTGCCAGCAGCCAAGATCGGGGCCAGGCCGGCCACTACGAGCAGTACTTC. Translation gives CASSQDRGQAGHYEQYF.

The chain uses TRBV27 and TRBJ2-3; D might be TRBD2 (6 bases). The V and J ends lost 7 bases and 2 bases respectively, with 16 bases between them. The CDR3 sequence is 15 residues long. CDR1 MNHEY and CDR2 SMNVEV come from the germline V gene (reference sequence). This CDR3 reads CASTRRGLSTDTQYF. CDR3 nucleotide sequence: TGTGCCAGCACCCGTAGGGGACTGTCCACAGATACGCAGTATTTT.

This sequence joins TRBV7-6 and TRBJ2-5; the D call may be TRBD1 or TRBD2 (5 bases each). V was shortened by 5 bases and J by 2 bases, with 9 bases between the two germline ends. Germline loops: CDR1 SGHVS, CDR2 FNYEAQ. The length of the CDR3 is 13 residues. CDR3 sequence reads: CASSREGQETQYF. The DNA of the CDR3 is TGTGCCAGCAGCAGAGAGGGGCAAGAGACCCAGTACTTC.

This rearrangement joins TRBV7-9 to TRBJ2-3; the D gene is possibly TRBD2 (5 bases). Germline CDR1 reads SEHNR; CDR2 reads FQNEAQ (reference sequence). This CDR3 spans 15 amino acids. Trimming took off 3 bases at V and 0 bases at J, with 10 bases between the two ends. CDR3 loop: CASSFSATSTDTQYF. The CDR3 nucleotides read TGTGCCAGCAGCTTTAGCGCCACTAGCACAGATACGCAGTATTTT.

This rearrangement joins TRBV7-9 to TRBJ1-1, with D possibly matching TRBD1 (6 bases). The CDR3 loop spans 16 amino acids. With 2 bases removed from V and 1 base from J, the gap between germline ends came to 14 bases. Germline V CDR1 and CDR2: SEHNR, FQNEAQ (reference sequence). CDR3 amino acids: CASSLTPQGRNTEAFF. The CDR3 region has the DNA TGTGCCAGCAGCTTAACGCCACAGGGACGGAACACTGAAGCTTTCTTT.

The V gene is TRBV7-2, the J gene TRBJ1-5, with 9 bases that match TRBD1. Germline V lookup: CDR1 SGHTA, CDR2 FQGNSA. The CDR3 contains 19 residues. V gave up 5 bases and J gave up 0 bases; unmatched junction bases: 14. The CDR3 here is CASSHQAGQGLVSNQPQHF. The CDR3 DNA reads as TGTGCCAGCAGCCATCAGGCGGGACAGGGACTGGTTAGCAATCAGCCCCAGCATTTT.

This chain connects TRBV10-3 to TRBJ2-1, with 7 bases matching TRBD1. The V gene's germline CDR1 is ENHRY and CDR2 SYGVKD. The CDR3 contains 14 residues. V trimming: 10 bases; J trimming: 0 bases; junction bases outside the gene matches: 6. In nucleotides, the CDR3 is TGTGCCAGCCTACAGGGGAGCTCCTACAATGAGCAGTTCTTC. This codes for CASLQGSSYNEQFF.

The chain links TRBV6-1 to TRBJ1-2; maybe TRBD1 (5 bases). V dropped 6 bases and J dropped 6 bases, with 20 bases sitting between them. CDR1 and CDR2 from the germline V gene are MNHNS and SASEGT. CDR3 length: 15 amino acids. CDR3 sequence (DNA): TGTGCCAGCAGACCAACCGGGGGGGTTGGGAATGGCTACACCTTC. It codes for CASRPTGGVGNGYTF.

The gene calls are TRBV5-1 and TRBJ2-1; possible D gene TRBD2, 6 bases. This CDR3 spans 15 amino acids. CDR1 SGHRS and CDR2 YFSETQ come from the germline V gene. The ends were cut back, 4 bases at V and 8 bases at J, with 19 bases in the middle. The CDR3 nucleotides read TGCGCCAGCAGCCTAGGGACTCCCCCGAAATATGAGCAGTTCTTC. As protein: CASSLGTPPKYEQFF.

The chain uses TRBV15 and TRBJ1-5; tentative D call: TRBD1 (6 bases). Looked up from germline, CDR1 is LNHNV and CDR2 is YYDKDF (reference sequence). Trimming took 0 bases from V and 4 from J, leaving 10 bases between them. This CDR3 comprises 15 residues. CDR3 amino acids: CATSRERTDNQPQHF. CDR3 bases: TGTGCCACCAGCAGAGAAAGGACAGATAATCAGCCCCAGCATTTT.